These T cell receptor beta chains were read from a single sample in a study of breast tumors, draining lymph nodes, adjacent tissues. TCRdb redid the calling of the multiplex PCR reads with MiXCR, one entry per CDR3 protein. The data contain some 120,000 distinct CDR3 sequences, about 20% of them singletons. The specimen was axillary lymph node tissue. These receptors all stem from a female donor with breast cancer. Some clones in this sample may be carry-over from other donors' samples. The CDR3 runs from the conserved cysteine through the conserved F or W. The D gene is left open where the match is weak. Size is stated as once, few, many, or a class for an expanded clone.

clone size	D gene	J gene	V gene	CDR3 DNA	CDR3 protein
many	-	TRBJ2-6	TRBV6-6	TGTGCCAGCAGTGGTGCAGGGGCCTACAACTCTGGGGCCAACGTCCTGACTTTC	CASSGAGAYNSGANVLTF
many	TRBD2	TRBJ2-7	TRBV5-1	TGCGCCAGCAGTCAAGAAGCGGGAGCGGTCTACGAGCAGTACTTC	CASSQEAGAVYEQYF
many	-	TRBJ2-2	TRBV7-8	TGTGCCAGCAGCTTAGGGGTGAACACCGGGGAGCTGTTTTTT	CASSLGVNTGELFF
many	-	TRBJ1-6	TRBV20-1	TGCAGTGCTAGGGGGGCGAACACAAATTCACCCCTCCACTTT	CSARGANTNSPLHF
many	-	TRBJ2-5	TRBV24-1	TGTGCCACCAGTGATCCTGGTGGGGGTCAAACTTTAGAGACCCAGTACTTC	CATSDPGGGQTLETQYF
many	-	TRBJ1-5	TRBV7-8	TGTGCCAGCAGCTTGAACCCCAGGGGCCTGGGTCAGCCCCAGCATTTT	CASSLNPRGLGQPQHF
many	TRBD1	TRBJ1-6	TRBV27	TGTGCCAGCACCGATCCGGGACAGGGGAGTTCACCCCTCCACTTT	CASTDPGQGSSPLHF
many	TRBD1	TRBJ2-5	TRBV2	TGTGCCAGCAGGATAACAGGGGTTGGGACCCAGTACTTC	CASRITGVGTQYF
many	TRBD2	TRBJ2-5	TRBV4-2	TGTGCCAGCAGCCAAGGAAGGACTAGCGGGGGGGCGGCCCGGGAGACCCAGTACTTC	CASSQGRTSGGAARETQYF
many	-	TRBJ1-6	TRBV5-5	TGTGCCAGCAGCGCTGAGGCGGGGAATTCACCCCTCCACTTT	CASSAEAGNSPLHF
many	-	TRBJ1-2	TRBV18	TGTGCCAGCTCCAATAACTATGGCTACACCTTC	CASSNNYGYTF
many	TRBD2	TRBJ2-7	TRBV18	TGTGCCAGCTCACCACCGGGACTAGCCTACGAGCAGTACTTC	CASSPPGLAYEQYF
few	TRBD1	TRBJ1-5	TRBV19	TGTGCCAGTACCCCCGGGACAGGGAATCAGCCCCAGCATTTT	CASTPGTGNQPQHF
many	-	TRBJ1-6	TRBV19	TGTGCCAGTAGTCCCTTAGGATTAGGGGATTCACCCCTCCACTTT	CASSPLGLGDSPLHF